This T cell receptor beta chain was sequenced for a study of CD8 T cells in Susac syndrome. Study outcomes and limitations: It was acknowledged by the study that relatively few individuals were included in its TCR sequencing and HLA analysis.

The ends lost 6 bases at V and 4 bases at J; junction bases unmatched: 5. This CDR3 has 15 residues. Patients with Susac syndrome met diagnostic criteria defined recently for definite or probable disease. FACS was used to enrich TEMRA cells, whereas the CD8+ and CD4+ T cells were obtained by negative isolation. For this clonotype: The antigen remains unidentified.

After extraction with the RNeasy kit, roughly 0.5 to 1 ug of the RNA was reverse transcribed using random hexamers. A multiplex approach, immunoSEQ multiplex PCR, amplified TCR beta CDR3 across 54 Vbeta and 13 Jbeta. TCRdb processed the immunoSEQ multiplex PCR reads anew with MiXCR; each CDR3 protein has one entry. The data contain around 170,000 distinct CDR3 sequences, under 97% of them seen just once; the ten biggest clones take up approximately 0.098%. J is TRBJ1-4 and V is TRBV23-1; 10 bases fit TRBD1. TRBV23-1 is classed as an ORF, of uncertain function. The TCR sequence derives from a human donor with Susac syndrome. The specimen sequenced was CD4+ T cells from PBMCs. Written as DNA, the CDR3 is TGCGCCAGCAGGACAGGGGGCGCGAATAATGAAAAACTGTTTTTT. Amino acid sequence: CASRTGGANNEKLFF.